This T cell receptor beta chain emerged from a study of cytomegalovirus exposure and HLA in healthy donors. The CDR3 has 15 amino acids. CDR1 is SNHLY, CDR2 FYNNEI, per germline. Unmatched junction bases numbered 9, after V lost 8 bases and J lost 7 bases. 60 Vbeta and 13 Jbeta primers were used in PCR. Assay: immunoSEQ multiplex PCR; the TCRdb copy retains only in-frame clones and omits some. The sample records approximately 78,000 clones, around 85% being singletons. This receptor was identified in a woman between 45 and 60 years old in good health and CMV-seronegative. V usage is TRBV2 and J usage is TRBJ2-2, with 11 nucleotides matching TRBD2. The specimen sequenced was PBMCs. CDR3 region: CASAVAGGPHGELFF. CDR3 nucleotides: TGTGCCAGCGCGGTAGCGGGGGGGCCTCACGGGGAGCTGTTTTTT.